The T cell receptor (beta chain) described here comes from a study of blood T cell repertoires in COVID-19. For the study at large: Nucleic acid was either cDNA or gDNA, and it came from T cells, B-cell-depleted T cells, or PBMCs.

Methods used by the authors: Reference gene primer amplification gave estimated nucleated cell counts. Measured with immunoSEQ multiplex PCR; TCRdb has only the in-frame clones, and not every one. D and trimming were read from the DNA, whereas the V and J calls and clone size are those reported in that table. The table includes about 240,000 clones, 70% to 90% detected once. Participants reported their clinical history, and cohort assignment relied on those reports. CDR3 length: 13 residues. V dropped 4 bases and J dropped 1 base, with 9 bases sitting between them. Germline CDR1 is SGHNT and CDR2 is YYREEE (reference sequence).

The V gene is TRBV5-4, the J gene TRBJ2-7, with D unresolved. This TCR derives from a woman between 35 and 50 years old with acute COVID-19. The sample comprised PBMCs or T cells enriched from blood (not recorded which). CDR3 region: CASSNDKSYEQYF. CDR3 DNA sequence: TGTGCCAGCAGCAACGACAAGTCCTACGAGCAGTACTTC.